A single sample is the source of the 15 T cell receptor beta chains below, sequenced in a study of PD-L1 blockade in urothelial cancer (TCRdb year 2017). The library was built by means of the immunoSEQ multiplex PCR assay. TCRdb mirrors the immuneACCESS table, restricted to in-frame sequences. Some clones are absent from its copies; in checked studies, under half trace to an unresolved V gene, and the reason for the others is unknown. The sample table lists around 22,000 clones, approximately 88% of them with a count of one. Clones ranked in the top ten supply approximately 3% of the sample. This sample comprised PBMCs, obtained around atezolizumab (anti-PD-L1) treatment. Receptors originate from a man aged 45-65 years with urothelial cancer.

The chain recombines TRBV10-3 with TRBJ2-7; 14 nucleotides align to TRBD2. The ends lost 8 bases at V and 3 bases at J; junction bases unmatched: 3. The CDR3 is 14 amino acids. Germline loops: CDR1 ENHRY, CDR2 SYGVKD. CDR3 loop: CAIGTSGSVYEQYF. As DNA, the CDR3 is TGTGCCATCGGGACTAGCGGGAGTGTCTACGAGCAGTACTTC.

V and J are TRBV19 and TRBJ2-2, with D tentatively TRBD1 (5 bases). Per the germline V gene, CDR1 is LNHDA and CDR2 is SQIVND (reference sequence). Between the trimmed V and J ends, which lost 9 bases and 6 bases, there was a span of 11 bases. The CDR3 has 12 amino acids. The CDR3 sequence: CASYLGAGELFF. CDR3 nucleotide sequence: TGTGCCAGCTACCTAGGGGCCGGGGAGCTGTTTTTT.

The V gene is TRBV13, the J gene TRBJ2-1; 7 positions agree with TRBD1. Trimming took 8 bases from V and 4 from J; bases not matched to a gene: 14. Germline V CDR1 and CDR2: PRHDT, FYEKMQ (reference sequence). The CDR3 consists of 16 residues. The CDR3 spells CASGTLETGLYNEQFF. CDR3 coding DNA: TGTGCCAGCGGAACCCTCGAGACAGGGCTATACAATGAGCAGTTCTTC.

The CDR3 spells CASSGLDNSPLHF. The CDR3 region has the DNA TGTGCCAGCTCGGGACTCGATAATTCACCCCTCCACTTT. The J gene is TRBJ1-6, the V gene TRBV6-1; D might be TRBD1 (5 bases). Germline V gene lookup returns CDR1 MNHNS and CDR2 SASEGT. The CDR3 spans 13 residues. Trimming took 8 bases from V and 5 from J, leaving 10 bases between them.

The chain carries TRBV6-1 and TRBJ2-5; perhaps TRBD1 as D (6 bases). V shed 5 bases and J shed 0 bases, with 7 bases lying between them. The CDR3 spans 13 residues. The germline V gene has CDR1 MNHNS and CDR2 SASEGT. The CDR3 region is CASSTGNQETQYF. The DNA for the CDR3 is TGTGCCAGCAGTACAGGGAACCAAGAGACCCAGTACTTC.

This clone was counted once. The CDR3 protein is CAWARRARDTQYF. In DNA, the CDR3 is TGTGCCTGGGCCCGCCGAGCGCGGGATACGCAGTATTTT. The V gene is TRBV30, the J gene TRBJ2-3; D is unclear. CDR3 length equals 13 residues. Germline CDR1 reads GTSNPN; CDR2 reads SVGIG (reference sequence). Trimming left V 5 bases short and J 6 bases short, with 15 bases between.

This chain uses TRBV11-2 with TRBJ2-7; D might be TRBD1 (5 bases). V shed 5 bases and J shed 3 bases, with 11 bases lying between them. The CDR3 has 13 residues. From germline, CDR1 is SGHAT and CDR2 FQNNGV. CDR3 in amino acids: CASSLDTFYEQYF. CDR3 coding DNA: TGTGCCAGCAGCCTGGACACCTTCTACGAGCAGTACTTC.

CDR3 nucleotide sequence: TGTGCCAGCAGCCTGCCTCACAGCGGCCCTAAGGACGAGCAGTACTTC. This codes for CASSLPHSGPKDEQYF. The V gene is TRBV7-2, the J gene TRBJ2-7; a weak D match, TRBD2 (5 bases). V was pared by 5 bases and J by 5 bases, with 22 bases between. The CDR3 covers 16 residues. The germline CDR1 and CDR2 sequences are SGHTA and FQGNSA.

The chain has TRBV28 and TRBJ1-1; perhaps TRBD1 as D (5 bases). This CDR3 contains 11 residues. V was trimmed by 3 bases and J by 13 bases, leaving 12 bases between them. Germline CDR1 MDHEN, CDR2 SYDVKM. CDR3 protein: CASSFTRDHFF. The CDR3 nucleotides read TGTGCCAGCAGTTTTACCAGGGATCATTTCTTT. Together with reference TRBV28 and TRBJ1-1, the CDR3 gives the full variable domain: DVKVTQSSRYLVKRTGEKVFLECVQDMDHENMFWYRQDPGLGLRLIYFSYDVKMKEKGDIPEGYSVSREKKERFSLILESASTNQTSMYLCASSFTRDHFFGQGTRLTVV.

Notes on this clone: Sequence at one end of the junction differs from germline and may be a read error. The chain carries TRBV5-1 and TRBJ2-3, with D tentatively TRBD1 (5 bases). Germline V gene lookup returns CDR1 SGHRS and CDR2 YFSETQ. The CDR3 is made up of 15 amino acids. The CDR3 region has the DNA TGCGCCAACAGCCTGCCTCAGCAGGGCCCAGATACGCAGTATTTT. Encoded protein: CANSLPQQGPDTQYF.

V gene TRBV9 combines with J gene TRBJ2-3; 7 positions match TRBD2. With 1 base clipped from V and 3 bases from J, the junction kept 2 bases outside the gene matches. This CDR3 is 14 amino acids long. Germline V gives CDR1 SGDLS, CDR2 YYNGEE. The CDR3 DNA sequence: TGTGCCAGCAGCGTATCCGGGAGGACAGATACGCAGTATTTT. The encoded protein is CASSVSGRTDTQYF.

The CDR3 sequence: CASSLGRAGGAYGYTF. CDR3 DNA sequence: TGCGCCAGCAGCTTGGGCAGGGCCGGGGGGGCATATGGCTACACCTTC. This rearrangement joins TRBV5-1 to TRBJ1-2; perhaps TRBD1 as D (6 bases). This CDR3 spans 16 amino acids. V was shortened by 0 bases and J by 5 bases, with 17 bases between the two germline ends. In germline, CDR1 is SGHRS, CDR2 YFSETQ.

V is TRBV2 and J is TRBJ2-2; D may be TRBD2 (6 bases). The CDR3 is 15 amino acids. The germline V and J ends were trimmed by 6 bases and 0 bases, with 11 bases remaining between them. Looked up from germline, CDR1 is SNHLY and CDR2 is FYNNEI. The CDR3 protein is CASRGLFANTGELFF. CDR3 bases: TGTGCCAGCAGGGGACTCTTCGCGAACACCGGGGAGCTGTTTTTT.

The V gene is TRBV7-2, the J gene TRBJ2-7, with 9 bases fitting TRBD1. The CDR3 has 14 amino acids. V dropped 5 bases and J dropped 3; count of bases not matched to a gene: 5. The V gene's germline CDR1 is SGHTA and CDR2 FQGNSA. This CDR3 reads CASSTTGQGYEQYF. The CDR3 coding sequence is TGTGCCAGCAGCACGACGGGACAGGGCTACGAGCAGTACTTC. Looking up the rest from reference TRBV7-2 and TRBJ2-7 gives the full variable domain: GAGVSQSPSNKVTEKGKDVELRCDPISGHTALYWYRQSLGQGLEFLIYFQGNSAPDKSGLPSDRFSAERTGGSVSTLTIQRTQQEDSAVYLCASSTTGQGYEQYFGPGTRLTVT.

The chain employs TRBV5-4 and TRBJ2-5; possibly TRBD2 for D (6 bases). Germline assignment: CDR1 SGHNT and CDR2 YYREEE (reference sequence). The CDR3 runs 14 residues. V dropped 0 bases and J dropped 5 bases, with 11 bases sitting between them. The CDR3 DNA sequence: TGTGCCAGCAGCTTGGAGCGGGCGTGGGAGACCCAGTACTTC. Translating it yields CASSLERAWETQYF.